The 17 T cell receptor beta chains given below trace back to one sample, sequenced in a study of T cell responses to AZD1222 COVID-19 vaccine. Profiling relied on immunoSEQ multiplex PCR, and the TCRdb table lists in-frame clones only, not all of them. The data contain under 150,000 clones, roughly 85% of them singletons. The material was peripheral blood, obtained 28 days after the second dose of the MenACWY control vaccine. Every receptor here comes from an adult who received the MenACWY meningococcal vaccine as a control.

The rearrangement links TRBV18 to TRBJ1-2; TRBD1 agrees at 12 bases. Trimming cost V 3 bases and J 4 bases; bases outside gene matches: 3. Per germline, CDR1 KGHSH and CDR2 LQKENI. The CDR3 runs to 15 residues. The CDR3 nucleotides are TGTGCCAGCTCACCGGGACAGGGGGCCAGCTATGGCTACACCTTC. It is translated as CASSPGQGASYGYTF.

The gene calls are TRBV5-4 and TRBJ2-1; perhaps D is TRBD1 or TRBD2 (6 bases each). Germline V gene sequence: CDR1 SGHNT, CDR2 YYREEE (reference sequence). This CDR3 has 18 amino acids. V shed 0 bases and J shed 0 bases, with 16 bases lying between them. DNA for the CDR3: TGTGCCAGCAGCTTGGGGGGGGCTAGCGTCAGCTCCTACAATGAGCAGTTCTTC. Translating gives CASSLGGASVSSYNEQFF. Filled out from reference TRBV5-4 and TRBJ2-1, the complete variable domain reads ETGVTQSPTHLIKTRGQQVTLRCSSQSGHNTVSWYQQALGQGPQFIFQYYREEENGRGNFPPRFSGLQFPNYSSELNVNALELDDSALYLCASSLGGASVSSYNEQFFGPGTRLTVL.

The J gene is TRBJ2-5, the V gene TRBV7-2; D tentatively fits TRBD1 or TRBD2 (6 bases each). Trimming left V 4 bases short and J 2 bases short, with 8 bases between. The CDR3 extends over 13 amino acids. Germline CDR1 reads SGHTA; CDR2 reads FQGNSA. This CDR3 is CASSWRGQETQYF. As DNA, the CDR3 is TGTGCCAGCAGCTGGAGGGGGCAAGAGACCCAGTACTTC. The whole variable domain, remainder taken from reference TRBV7-2 and TRBJ2-5, is GAGVSQSPSNKVTEKGKDVELRCDPISGHTALYWYRQSLGQGLEFLIYFQGNSAPDKSGLPSDRFSAERTGGSVSTLTIQRTQQEDSAVYLCASSWRGQETQYFGPGTRLLVL.

This clone was counted between two and nine times. The chain recombines TRBV7-2 with TRBJ2-7; D might be TRBD2 (6 bases). Germline CDR1 and CDR2: SGHTA and FQGNSA. This CDR3 has 12 residues. V was cut by 1 base and J by 7 bases, with 8 bases left in between. CDR3 protein: CASSLEGGEQYF. The CDR3 DNA is TGTGCCAGCAGCTTAGAAGGAGGGGAGCAGTACTTC. The entire variable domain, with the rest obtained from reference TRBV7-2 and TRBJ2-7, is as follows: GAGVSQSPSNKVTEKGKDVELRCDPISGHTALYWYRQSLGQGLEFLIYFQGNSAPDKSGLPSDRFSAERTGGSVSTLTIQRTQQEDSAVYLCASSLEGGEQYFGPGTRLTVT.

The rearrangement links TRBV11-3 to TRBJ2-2; 9 nucleotides match TRBD2. The CDR3 is 15 residues long. Germline trimming cut 4 bases from V and 5 bases from J; bases unmatched to any gene: 5. From germline, CDR1 is SGHNT and CDR2 YENEEA. Written as DNA, the CDR3 is TGTGCCAGCAGCTGGGGCGGGAGGGGAACCGGGGAGCTGTTTTTT. Protein sequence: CASSWGGRGTGELFF.

The CDR3 bases are TGTGCCACCAGTGATTACAGGGTTGGGGAGCAGTACTTC. Translating it yields CATSDYRVGEQYF. The chain joins TRBV24-1 to TRBJ2-7; a possible D gene is TRBD1 (6 bases). The CDR3 is 13 residues long. From germline, CDR1 is KGHDR and CDR2 SFDVKD. V lost 2 bases, J lost 7 bases, and 11 bases lay in between.

The rearrangement uses TRBV12-3 or TRBV12-4 and TRBJ1-2; TRBD1 might be the D (6 bases). V was shortened by 7 bases and J by 8 bases, with 17 bases between the two germline ends. The CDR3 contains 13 residues. In DNA, the CDR3 is TGTGCCAGCACGACAGGAATTGGAGGCGGCTACACCTTC. It codes for CASTTGIGGGYTF.

A note on this clone: The sample holds other DNA sequences that translate to the same CDR3. This sequence joins TRBV20-1 and TRBJ2-1; D perhaps matches TRBD2 (6 bases). The CDR3 has 11 residues. V was pared by 5 bases and J by 4 bases, with 6 bases between. CDR1 and CDR2 from the germline V gene are DFQATT and SNEGSKA (reference sequence). The CDR3 DNA reads as TGCAGTGCTCGGGGGTACAATGAGCAGTTCTTC. Its translation: CSARGYNEQFF.

The chain combines TRBV28 with TRBJ2-3, with a tentative D call TRBD1 (5 bases). The germline V gene encodes CDR1 MDHEN and CDR2 SYDVKM. V was clipped by 4 bases and J by 0 bases, with 17 bases between them. The CDR3 spans 17 residues. This CDR3 reads CASSYLRQIPSTDTQYF. The DNA of the CDR3 is TGTGCCAGCAGTTACTTACGACAGATACCCAGCACAGATACGCAGTATTTT.

The chain joins TRBV5-1 to TRBJ1-5, with TRBD1 identical over 8 bases. V shed 4 bases, J shed 5 bases, and the junction held 5 bases outside the gene matches. The CDR3 spans 14 residues. Germline CDR1 is SGHRS and CDR2 is YFSETQ. CDR3 in DNA: TGCGCCAGCAGCGACGGACAGGGCGATCAGCCCCAGCATTTT. Translated, it gives CASSDGQGDQPQHF.

This rearrangement joins TRBV5-1 to TRBJ1-2; D is undetermined. V shed 4 bases and J shed 0 bases, with 13 bases lying between them. The CDR3 totals 15 residues. Germline loops: CDR1 SGHRS, CDR2 YFSETQ. The DNA of the CDR3 is TGCGCCAGCAGCCCGGCTCAGCGACCTAACTATGGCTACACCTTC. This translates into CASSPAQRPNYGYTF.

The J gene is TRBJ1-3, the V gene TRBV5-6; D uncertain. CDR1 and CDR2 (germline): SGHDT, YYEEEE. V lost 0 bases to trimming and J lost 4 bases, with 8 bases between them. The CDR3 is 14 residues long. The CDR3 DNA is TGTGCCAGCAGCTTGGGGGCGGCAGGAAACACCATATATTTT. Amino acid sequence: CASSLGAAGNTIYF.

The chain is built from TRBV5-1 and TRBJ1-4; tentatively, D is TRBD1 (6 bases). Germline V lookup: CDR1 SGHRS, CDR2 YFSETQ. The CDR3 spans 15 residues. The germline V and J ends were trimmed by 4 bases and 7 bases, with 17 bases remaining between them. CDR3 DNA sequence: TGCGCCAGCAGCAACCGAACAGGGAGAGGTGAAAAACTGTTTTTT. Its translation: CASSNRTGRGEKLFF.

This chain connects TRBV19 to TRBJ2-1; a weak D match, TRBD2 (5 bases). Between the trimmed V and J ends, which lost 3 bases and 4 bases, there was a span of 19 bases. Germline assignment: CDR1 LNHDA and CDR2 SQIVND (reference sequence). This CDR3 has 17 residues. The CDR3 here is CASSIRSSLMNYNEQFF. The CDR3 DNA follows: TGTGCCAGTAGTATTAGATCTAGCCTAATGAATTACAATGAGCAGTTCTTC.

This chain connects TRBV19 to TRBJ2-5; 10 bases align to TRBD2. Per the germline V gene, CDR1 is LNHDA and CDR2 is SQIVND (reference sequence). After removal of 5 bases from V and 7 bases from J, the junction contained 7 bases not matched to a gene. The CDR3 is 14 residues long. The CDR3 DNA reads TGTGCCAGTAGTTTTCCTAGCGGGAGCGGGACCCAGTACTTC. Its protein is CASSFPSGSGTQYF.

This sequence joins TRBV19 and TRBJ2-1; TRBD2 is a possible D gene (6 bases). Trimming removed 4 bases at V and 0 bases at J, with 13 bases between. The CDR3 is 16 amino acids. CDR1 is LNHDA, CDR2 SQIVND, per germline (reference sequence). The CDR3 here is CASSTVAVSSYNEQFF. Written as DNA, the CDR3 is TGTGCCAGTAGTACAGTAGCGGTGAGCTCCTACAATGAGCAGTTCTTC.

The gene calls are TRBV14 and TRBJ1-4, with D uncertain. Germline V gene lookup returns CDR1 SGHDN and CDR2 FVKESK. This CDR3 region has 14 residues. The V and J ends lost 4 bases and 7 bases respectively, with 13 bases between them. The CDR3: CASSRAGRSEKLFF. The CDR3 region has the DNA TGTGCCAGCAGCCGAGCTGGTCGGAGTGAAAAACTGTTTTTT.